Detailed here is one T cell receptor beta chain. Its antigen is undetermined. Amplification of ligated cDNA took four PCR rounds with SP2 and nested alpha and beta constant primers. TCRdb re-called the 5' RACE reads through MiXCR, storing one row per CDR3 protein. This table holds tens of thousands of distinct CDR3 sequences, around 7.3% found once. An oligonucleotide containing a UMI was ligated to the 3' end of TCR cDNA. The source of the sample is a study of naive and memory T cell subsets. Findings and caveats of the study: TCR transcript changes with activation or differentiation may affect this RNA method.

The receptor comes from a male donor in good health.

The CDR3 bases are TGTGCCAGCACTCGGACTAGCAGCAGAAGCACAGATACGCAGTATTTT. Translated, it gives CASTRTSSRSTDTQYF. The rearrangement joins TRBV6-5 to TRBJ2-3, with 8 bases lining up with TRBD2. The CDR3 extends over 16 amino acids. Germline loops: CDR1 MNHEY, CDR2 SVGAGI. Trimming at V came to 7 bases and at J to 0 bases, leaving 9 bases not matched to a gene.